This TCR beta chain was retrieved from a study of pediatric ulcerative colitis. The sample holds a few counts of this clone. Its antigen is still unknown. This CDR3 has 13 amino acids. Trimming took off 2 bases at V and 6 bases at J, with 10 bases between the two ends. Germline lookup yields CDR1 SEHNR and CDR2 FQNEAQ (reference sequence). One to two pinch biopsies were taken from the rectum during colonoscopy. Profiled with immunoSEQ multiplex PCR; TCRdb holds only in-frame clones, not every one. Here the sample spans 30,000 to 35,000 clones, about three quarters being singletons. Regarding the study as a whole: Some T cells in rectal biopsies may come from blood, especially with overt colitis. All ulcerative colitis patients, but no controls, carried a couple of rectal clonotypes. In rectum, acute severe colitis had expanded clones and less diversity.

The sample was gut tissue. V and J are TRBV7-9 and TRBJ1-1; D is unresolved. The receptor's source is a boy under 18 with mild ulcerative colitis. The CDR3 DNA follows: TGTGCCAGCAGCTTAATGTTGTCCGCTGAAGCTTTCTTT. It specifies CASSLMLSAEAFF.